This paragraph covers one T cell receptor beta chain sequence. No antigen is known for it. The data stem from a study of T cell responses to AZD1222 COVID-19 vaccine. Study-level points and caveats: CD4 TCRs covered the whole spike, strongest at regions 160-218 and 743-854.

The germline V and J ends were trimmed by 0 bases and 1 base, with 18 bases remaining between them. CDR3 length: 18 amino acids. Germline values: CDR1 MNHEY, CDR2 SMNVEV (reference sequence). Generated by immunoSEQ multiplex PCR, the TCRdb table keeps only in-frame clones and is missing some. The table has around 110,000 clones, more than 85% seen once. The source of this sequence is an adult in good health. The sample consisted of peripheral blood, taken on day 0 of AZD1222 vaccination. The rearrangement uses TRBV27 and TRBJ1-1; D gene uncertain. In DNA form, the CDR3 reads TGTGCCAGCAGTTTATCGGAGGCAGGTGGGCAAAAGAACACTGAAGCTTTCTTT. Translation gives CASSLSEAGGQKNTEAFF.